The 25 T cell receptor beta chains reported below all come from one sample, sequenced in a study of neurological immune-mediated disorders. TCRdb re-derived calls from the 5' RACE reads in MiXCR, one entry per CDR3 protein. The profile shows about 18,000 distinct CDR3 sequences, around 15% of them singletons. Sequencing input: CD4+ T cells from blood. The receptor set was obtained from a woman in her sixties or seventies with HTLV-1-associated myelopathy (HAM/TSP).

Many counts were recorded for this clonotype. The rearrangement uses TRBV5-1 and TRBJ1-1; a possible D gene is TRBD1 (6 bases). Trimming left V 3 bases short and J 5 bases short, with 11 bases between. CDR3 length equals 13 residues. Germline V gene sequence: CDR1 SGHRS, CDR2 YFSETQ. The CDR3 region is CASSYNRETEAFF. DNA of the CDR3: TGCGCCAGCAGCTACAACAGGGAAACTGAAGCTTTCTTT.

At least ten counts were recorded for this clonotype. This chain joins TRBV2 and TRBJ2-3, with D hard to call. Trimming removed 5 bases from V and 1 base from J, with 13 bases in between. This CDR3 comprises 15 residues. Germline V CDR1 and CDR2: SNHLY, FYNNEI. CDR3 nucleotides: TGTGCCAGCAGTTATATGGTTTATGGCACAGATACGCAGTATTTT. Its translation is CASSYMVYGTDTQYF. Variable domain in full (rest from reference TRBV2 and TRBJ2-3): EPEVTQTPSHQVTQMGQEVILRCVPISNHLYFYWYRQILGQKVEFLVSFYNNEISEKSEIFDDQFSVERPDGSNFTLKIRSTKLEDSAMYFCASSYMVYGTDTQYFGPGTRLTVL.

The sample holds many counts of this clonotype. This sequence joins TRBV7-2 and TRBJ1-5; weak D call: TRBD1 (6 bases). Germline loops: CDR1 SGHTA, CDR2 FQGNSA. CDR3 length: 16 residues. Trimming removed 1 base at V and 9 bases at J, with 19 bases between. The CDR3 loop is CASSLGRQVHIAPQHF. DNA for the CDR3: TGTGCCAGCAGCTTAGGGAGACAGGTGCATATAGCGCCCCAGCATTTT.

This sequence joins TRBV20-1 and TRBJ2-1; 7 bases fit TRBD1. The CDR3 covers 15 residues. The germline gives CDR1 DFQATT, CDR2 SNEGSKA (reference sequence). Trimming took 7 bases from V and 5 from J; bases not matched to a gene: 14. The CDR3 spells CSVDRDQRQNNEQFF. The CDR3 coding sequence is TGCAGTGTCGACAGGGACCAGCGGCAGAACAATGAGCAGTTCTTC.

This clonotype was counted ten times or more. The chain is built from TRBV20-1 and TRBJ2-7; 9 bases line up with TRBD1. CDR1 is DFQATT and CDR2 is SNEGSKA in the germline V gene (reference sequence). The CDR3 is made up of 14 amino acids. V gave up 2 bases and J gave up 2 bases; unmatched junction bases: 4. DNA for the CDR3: TGCAGTGCTAGACCGGGACAGGGCCCCTACGAGCAGTACTTC. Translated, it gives CSARPGQGPYEQYF.

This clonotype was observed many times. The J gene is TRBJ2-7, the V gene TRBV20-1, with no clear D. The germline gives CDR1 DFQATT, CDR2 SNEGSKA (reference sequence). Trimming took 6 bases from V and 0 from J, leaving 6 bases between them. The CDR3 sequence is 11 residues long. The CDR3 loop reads CSASSSYEQYF. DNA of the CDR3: TGCAGTGCCAGCAGCTCCTACGAGCAGTACTTC.

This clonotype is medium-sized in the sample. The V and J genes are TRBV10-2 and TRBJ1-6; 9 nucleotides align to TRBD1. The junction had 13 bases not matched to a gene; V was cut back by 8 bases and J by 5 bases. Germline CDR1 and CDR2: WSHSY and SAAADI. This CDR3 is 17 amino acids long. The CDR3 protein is CASSRGQGSENNSPLHF. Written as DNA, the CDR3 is TGCGCCAGCTCGAGAGGACAGGGGAGCGAGAATAATTCACCCCTCCACTTT.

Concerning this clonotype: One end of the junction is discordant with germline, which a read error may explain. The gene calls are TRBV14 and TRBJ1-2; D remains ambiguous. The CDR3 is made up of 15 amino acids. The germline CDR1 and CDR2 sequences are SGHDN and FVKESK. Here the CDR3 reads CASSQDLGSRDGYSF. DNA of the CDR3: TGTGCCAGCAGCCAAGATCTGGGGTCTAGGGATGGCTACAGCTTC. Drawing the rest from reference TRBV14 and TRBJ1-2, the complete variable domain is EAGVTQFPSHSVIEKGQTVTLRCDPISGHDNLYWYRRVMGKEIKFLLHFVKESKQDESGMPNNRFLAERTGGTYSTLKVQPAELEDSGVYFCASSQDLGSRDGYSFGSGTRLTVV.

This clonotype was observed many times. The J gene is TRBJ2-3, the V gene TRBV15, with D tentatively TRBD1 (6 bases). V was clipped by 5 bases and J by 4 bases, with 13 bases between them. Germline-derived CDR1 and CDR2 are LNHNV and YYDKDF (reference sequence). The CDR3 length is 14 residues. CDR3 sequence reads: CATSQGFLPDTQYF. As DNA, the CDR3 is TGTGCCACCAGCCAGGGGTTTTTGCCAGATACGCAGTATTTT.

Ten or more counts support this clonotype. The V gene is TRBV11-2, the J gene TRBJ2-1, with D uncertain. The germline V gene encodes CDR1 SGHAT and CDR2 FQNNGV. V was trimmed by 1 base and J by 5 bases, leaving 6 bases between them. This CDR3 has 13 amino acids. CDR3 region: CASSLGANNEQFF. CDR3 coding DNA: TGTGCCAGCAGCTTAGGGGCTAACAATGAGCAGTTCTTC.

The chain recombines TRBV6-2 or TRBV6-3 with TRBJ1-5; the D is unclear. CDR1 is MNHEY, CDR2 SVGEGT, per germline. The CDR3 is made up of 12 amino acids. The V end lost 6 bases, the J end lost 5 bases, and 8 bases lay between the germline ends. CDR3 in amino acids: CASRDGHQPQHF. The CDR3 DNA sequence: TGTGCCAGCAGGGATGGGCATCAGCCCCAGCATTTT.

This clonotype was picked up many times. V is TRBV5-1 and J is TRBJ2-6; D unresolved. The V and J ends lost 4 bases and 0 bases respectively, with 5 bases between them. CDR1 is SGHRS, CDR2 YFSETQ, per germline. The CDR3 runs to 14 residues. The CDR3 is CASSRYSGANVLTF. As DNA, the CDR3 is TGCGCCAGCAGCCGCTACTCTGGGGCCAACGTCCTGACTTTC.

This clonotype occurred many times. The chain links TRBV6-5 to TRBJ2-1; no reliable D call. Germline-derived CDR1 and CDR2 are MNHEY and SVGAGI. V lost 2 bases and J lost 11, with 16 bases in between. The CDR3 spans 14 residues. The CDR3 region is CASSYRLRAAQQFF. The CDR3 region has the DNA TGTGCCAGCAGTTACCGTTTGCGAGCCGCCCAGCAGTTCTTC.

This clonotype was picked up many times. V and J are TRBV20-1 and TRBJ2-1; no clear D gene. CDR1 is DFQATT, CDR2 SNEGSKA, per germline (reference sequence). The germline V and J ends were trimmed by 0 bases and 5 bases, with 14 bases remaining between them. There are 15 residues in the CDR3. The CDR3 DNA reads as TGCAGTGCTAGAGATGGCGGTGCCCTTCACAATGAGCAGTTCTTC. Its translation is CSARDGGALHNEQFF.

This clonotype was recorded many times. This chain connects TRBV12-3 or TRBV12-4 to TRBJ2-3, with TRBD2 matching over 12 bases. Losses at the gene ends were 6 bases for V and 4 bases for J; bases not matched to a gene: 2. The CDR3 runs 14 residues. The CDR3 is CASRPSGRADTQYF. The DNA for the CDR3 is TGTGCCAGCAGGCCTAGCGGGAGGGCAGATACGCAGTATTTT.

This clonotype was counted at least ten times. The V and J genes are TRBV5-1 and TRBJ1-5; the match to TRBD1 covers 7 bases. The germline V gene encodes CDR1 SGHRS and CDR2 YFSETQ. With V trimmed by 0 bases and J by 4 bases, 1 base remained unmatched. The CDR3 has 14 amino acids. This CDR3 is CASSLDRGNQPQHF. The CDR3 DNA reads TGCGCCAGCAGCTTGGACAGGGGAAATCAGCCCCAGCATTTT. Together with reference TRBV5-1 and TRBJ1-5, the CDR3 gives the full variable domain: KAGVTQTPRYLIKTRGQQVTLSCSPISGHRSVSWYQQTPGQGLQFLFEYFSETQRNKGNFPGRFSGRQFSNSRSEMNVSTLELGDSALYLCASSLDRGNQPQHFGDGTRLSIL.

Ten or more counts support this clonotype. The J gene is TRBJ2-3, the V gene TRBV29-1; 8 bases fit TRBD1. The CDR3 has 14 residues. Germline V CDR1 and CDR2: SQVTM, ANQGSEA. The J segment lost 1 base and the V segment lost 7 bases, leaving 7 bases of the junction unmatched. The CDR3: CSARTGSRTDTQYF. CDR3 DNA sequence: TGCAGCGCCCGGACAGGGAGTCGCACAGATACGCAGTATTTT.

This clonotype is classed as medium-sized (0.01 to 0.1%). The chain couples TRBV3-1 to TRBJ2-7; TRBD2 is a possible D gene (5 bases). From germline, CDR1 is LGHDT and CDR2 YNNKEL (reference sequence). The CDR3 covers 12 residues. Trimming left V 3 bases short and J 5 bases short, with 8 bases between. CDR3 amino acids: CASSQRDDEQYF. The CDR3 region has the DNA TGTGCCAGCAGCCAGAGGGATGACGAGCAGTACTTC.

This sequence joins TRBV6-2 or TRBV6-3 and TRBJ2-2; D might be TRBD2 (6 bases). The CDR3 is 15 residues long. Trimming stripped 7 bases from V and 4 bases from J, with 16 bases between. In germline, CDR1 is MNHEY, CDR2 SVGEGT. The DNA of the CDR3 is TGTGCCAGCACCCTTCCGGGACTGATCACCGGGGAGCTGTTTTTT. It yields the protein CASTLPGLITGELFF.

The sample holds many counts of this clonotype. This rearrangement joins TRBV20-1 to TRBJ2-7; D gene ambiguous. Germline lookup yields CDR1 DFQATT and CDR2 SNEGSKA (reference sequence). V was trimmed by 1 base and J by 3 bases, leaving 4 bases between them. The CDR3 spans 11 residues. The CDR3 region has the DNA TGCAGTGCTAGAGTAGGCTACGAGCAGTACTTC. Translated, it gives CSARVGYEQYF.

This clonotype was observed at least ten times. CDR3 coding DNA: TGCAGTGCTAGAGATTGGCTAGCGGGGGCCCCCTCCTACAATGAGCAGTTCTTC. Translating gives CSARDWLAGAPSYNEQFF. This chain links TRBV20-1 with TRBJ2-1, with 10 nucleotides matching TRBD2. Germline V gene sequence: CDR1 DFQATT, CDR2 SNEGSKA (reference sequence). CDR3 length: 18 residues. J was trimmed by 0 bases and V by 0 bases; bases with no gene match: 8.

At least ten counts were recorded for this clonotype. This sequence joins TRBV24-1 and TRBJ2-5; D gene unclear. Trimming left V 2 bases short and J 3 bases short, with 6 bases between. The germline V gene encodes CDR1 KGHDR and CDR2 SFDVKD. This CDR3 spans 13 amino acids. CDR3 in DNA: TGTGCCACCAGTGATTGGCAGGAAGAGACCCAGTACTTC. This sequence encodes CATSDWQEETQYF.

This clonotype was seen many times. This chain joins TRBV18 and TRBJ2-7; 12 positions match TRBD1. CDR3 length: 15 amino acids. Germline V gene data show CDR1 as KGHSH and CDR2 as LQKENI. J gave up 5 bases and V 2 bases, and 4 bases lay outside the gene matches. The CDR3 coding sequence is TGTGCCAGCTCACCATTGGGACAGGGGGCCCACGAGCAGTACTTC. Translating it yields CASSPLGQGAHEQYF.

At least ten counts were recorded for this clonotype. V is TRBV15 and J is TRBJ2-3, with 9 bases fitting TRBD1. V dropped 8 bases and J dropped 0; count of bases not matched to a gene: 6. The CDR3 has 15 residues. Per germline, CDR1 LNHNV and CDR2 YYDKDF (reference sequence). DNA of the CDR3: TGTGCCACCCGGGACAGGGAGACTAGCACAGATACGCAGTATTTT. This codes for CATRDRETSTDTQYF.

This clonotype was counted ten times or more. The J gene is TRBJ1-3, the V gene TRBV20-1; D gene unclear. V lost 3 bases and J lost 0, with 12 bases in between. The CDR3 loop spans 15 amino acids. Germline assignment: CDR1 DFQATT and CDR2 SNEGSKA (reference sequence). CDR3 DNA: TGCAGTGCTAGCGTGGCGTCTCCCTCTGGAAACACCATATATTTT. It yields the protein CSASVASPSGNTIYF.